Below are 22 T cell receptor beta chains sequenced from a single sample in a study of blood T cell repertoires in COVID-19. Using immunoSEQ multiplex PCR, the repertoire was profiled, and TCRdb retains in-frame clones only, with some absent. The sample yields fewer than 350,000 clones, around 86% seen once. Sequenced material: PBMCs or T cells enriched from blood (not recorded which). Receptors originate from a man in his sixties who had recovered from COVID-19.

This chain links TRBV28 with TRBJ1-4, with 9 bases matching TRBD1. V lost 5 bases, J lost 8 bases, and 9 bases stayed unmatched. This CDR3 has 15 residues. Germline V gene data show CDR1 as MDHEN and CDR2 as SYDVKM. CDR3 coding DNA: TGTGCCAGCAGTCTCCCGGGACAGGGAACCGAAAAACTGTTTTTT. Translated: CASSLPGQGTEKLFF.

The chain recombines TRBV24-1 with TRBJ2-7; 9 positions match TRBD1. Germline V gene sequence: CDR1 KGHDR, CDR2 SFDVKD. CDR3 length: 14 amino acids. The V segment lost 4 bases and the J segment 4 bases; nucleotides outside the gene matches: 4. The CDR3 spells CATSDPGTGYEQYF. The CDR3 DNA reads TGTGCCACCAGTGACCCCGGGACAGGGTACGAGCAGTACTTC.

The chain has TRBV2 and TRBJ2-5; no reliable D call. The ends were cut back, 6 bases at V and 5 bases at J, with 10 bases in the middle. CDR3 length: 12 amino acids. The V gene's germline CDR1 is SNHLY and CDR2 FYNNEI. DNA of the CDR3: TGTGCCAGCAGCCTCTACGGGGAGACCCAGTACTTC. Its protein is CASSLYGETQYF. Drawing the rest from reference TRBV2 and TRBJ2-5, the complete variable domain is EPEVTQTPSHQVTQMGQEVILRCVPISNHLYFYWYRQILGQKVEFLVSFYNNEISEKSEIFDDQFSVERPDGSNFTLKIRSTKLEDSAMYFCASSLYGETQYFGPGTRLLVL.

CDR3 protein: CAWSVQGDTIYF. The DNA of the CDR3 is TGTGCCTGGAGTGTACAGGGAGACACCATATATTTT. The J gene is TRBJ1-3, the V gene TRBV30, with D possibly being TRBD1 (6 bases). Germline V gene lookup returns CDR1 GTSNPN and CDR2 SVGIG (reference sequence). CDR3 length: 12 residues. V lost 0 bases to trimming and J lost 8 bases, with 8 bases between them.

The chain couples TRBV9 to TRBJ2-1, with TRBD2 identical over 7 bases. V trimming: 1 base; J trimming: 0 bases; junction bases outside the gene matches: 1. Germline lookup yields CDR1 SGDLS and CDR2 YYNGEE. The CDR3 is 15 residues long. The CDR3 is CASSVIAGSYNEQFF. The CDR3 bases are TGTGCCAGCAGCGTAATAGCGGGCTCCTACAATGAGCAGTTCTTC.

V and J are TRBV5-1 and TRBJ2-2, with D unresolved. Germline-derived CDR1 and CDR2 are SGHRS and YFSETQ. The length of the CDR3 is 13 residues. Between the trimmed V and J ends, which lost 0 bases and 6 bases, there was a span of 6 bases. In DNA form, the CDR3 reads TGCGCCAGCAGCTTGGACCCGGCCGGGGAGCTGTTTTTT. As protein: CASSLDPAGELFF.

This sequence joins TRBV2 and TRBJ1-5, with TRBD1 identical over 8 bases. Losses at the gene ends were 3 bases for V and 9 bases for J; bases not matched to a gene: 7. Germline V gene data show CDR1 as SNHLY and CDR2 as FYNNEI. The length of the CDR3 is 14 residues. The CDR3 DNA reads as TGTGCCAGCAGTGACAACAGGGGGAAGGGGCCCCAGCATTTT. Translation gives CASSDNRGKGPQHF.

The chain couples TRBV5-4 to TRBJ2-3; tentative D call: TRBD2 (6 bases). CDR3 length: 15 residues. The V end was cut by 4 bases, the J end by 3 bases, with 15 bases between. The V gene's germline CDR1 is SGHNT and CDR2 YYREEE (reference sequence). CDR3 coding DNA: TGTGCCAGCAGCATCCGTCCGGGGGTAACAGATACGCAGTATTTT. Translated, it gives CASSIRPGVTDTQYF.

The genes are TRBV15 and TRBJ2-5, with D uncertain. Germline loops: CDR1 LNHNV, CDR2 YYDKDF (reference sequence). CDR3 length equals 14 residues. The V end lost 5 bases, the J end lost 7 bases, and 17 bases lay between the germline ends. The DNA for the CDR3 is TGTGCCACCAGCTATCCACAGTTTCCGGTGACCCAGTACTTC. Translated, it gives CATSYPQFPVTQYF.

This clone was picked up one time. The chain carries TRBV2 and TRBJ2-7; TRBD2 might be the D (5 bases). The V gene's germline CDR1 is SNHLY and CDR2 FYNNEI. Trimming took off 7 bases at V and 1 base at J, with 11 bases between the two ends. CDR3 length equals 13 residues. Written as DNA, the CDR3 is TGTGCCAGCACCGGGGATGGATCCTACGAGCAGTACTTC. Translating gives CASTGDGSYEQYF.

This chain connects TRBV19 to TRBJ1-1, with 8 bases lining up with TRBD1. V lost 6 bases and J lost 1; bases outside the gene matches: 4. Germline V gene sequence: CDR1 LNHDA, CDR2 SQIVND (reference sequence). The CDR3 runs 14 residues. CDR3 DNA sequence: TGTGCCAGTAGCAACCAGGGGGCGAACACTGAAGCTTTCTTT. This translates into CASSNQGANTEAFF.

The chain couples TRBV4-2 to TRBJ2-7; possible D gene TRBD1, 7 bases. Germline V gene data show CDR1 as LGHNA and CDR2 as YNFKEQ. This CDR3 contains 16 residues. Trimming cost V 1 base and J 6 bases, with 19 bases left between them. The CDR3 DNA reads as TGTGCCAGCAGCCAAGTAAGGGCAGGGGGGACCCTCGAGCAGTACTTC. This encodes CASSQVRAGGTLEQYF.

The chain joins TRBV3-1 (or the pseudogene TRBV3-2) to TRBJ2-1, with TRBD2 matching 7 bases. The CDR3 covers 16 residues. Trimming cost V 0 bases and J 6 bases; bases outside gene matches: 8. CDR1 and CDR2 (germline): LGHDT, YNNKEL (reference sequence). The CDR3 bases are TGTGCCAGCAGCCAAGATGAGCTAGCGGAACTCAATGAGCAGTTCTTC. It specifies CASSQDELAELNEQFF.

This chain uses TRBV9 with TRBJ2-3; 7 bases fit TRBD1. The ends lost 5 bases at V and 1 base at J; junction bases unmatched: 7. The germline CDR1 and CDR2 sequences are SGDLS and YYNGEE. CDR3 size: 15 residues. CDR3 DNA sequence: TGTGCCAGCAGTCCTAGGGGGCTGGGCACAGATACGCAGTATTTT. This codes for CASSPRGLGTDTQYF. Using reference TRBV9 and TRBJ2-3 for the parts outside the CDR3, the full variable domain is DSGVTQTPKHLITATGQRVTLRCSPRSGDLSVYWYQQSLDQGLQFLIQYYNGEERAKGNILERFSAQQFPDLHSELNLSSLELGDSALYFCASSPRGLGTDTQYFGPGTRLTVL.

This chain connects TRBV7-2 to TRBJ1-1, with D unresolved. The CDR3 extends over 13 amino acids. Germline V gene lookup returns CDR1 SGHTA and CDR2 FQGNSA. Deletions cut 1 base from V and 11 bases from J, with 14 bases between. The CDR3 sequence is CASSLERGSGAFF. The CDR3 DNA reads TGTGCCAGCAGCTTAGAGCGGGGTAGTGGGGCTTTCTTT.

The rearrangement uses TRBV28 and TRBJ2-7; 8 nucleotides agree with TRBD2. The germline V gene has CDR1 MDHEN and CDR2 SYDVKM. Germline trimming cut 6 bases from V and 3 bases from J; bases unmatched to any gene: 10. The CDR3 runs to 15 residues. The CDR3 reads CASRSERELYYEQYF. Written as DNA, the CDR3 is TGTGCCAGCAGGTCCGAGCGGGAGTTATACTACGAGCAGTACTTC.

V is TRBV14 and J is TRBJ1-6; no clear D gene. Trimming shortened V by 0 bases and J by 7 bases, and 16 bases separated the two germline ends. The length of the CDR3 is 17 residues. Germline CDR1 and CDR2: SGHDN and FVKESK. CDR3 region: CASSQDPSRGWNSPLHF. DNA for the CDR3: TGTGCCAGCAGCCAAGATCCCAGCAGAGGGTGGAATTCACCCCTCCACTTT.

The CDR3 sequence is CASSPTQNNQPQHF. The CDR3, as DNA: TGTGCCAGCAGCCCGACTCAAAACAATCAGCCCCAGCATTTT. V is TRBV11-2 and J is TRBJ1-5, with D uncertain. This CDR3 spans 14 amino acids. Germline CDR1 reads SGHAT; CDR2 reads FQNNGV. The V end lost 5 bases, the J end lost 3 bases, and 11 bases lay between the germline ends. Variable domain in full (rest from reference TRBV11-2 and TRBJ1-5): EAGVAQSPRYKIIEKRQSVAFWCNPISGHATLYWYQQILGQGPKLLIQFQNNGVVDDSQLPKDRFSAERLKGVDSTLKIQPAKLEDSAVYLCASSPTQNNQPQHFGDGTRLSIL.

The V call is TRBV6-6, the J call TRBJ1-3; TRBD1 is a possible D gene (5 bases). The CDR3 is 16 residues long. V lost 0 bases, J lost 1 base, and 10 bases lay in between. CDR1 and CDR2 from the germline V gene are MNHNY and SVGAGI (reference sequence). The CDR3 loop is CASSYSQGGSGNTIYF. CDR3 in DNA: TGTGCCAGCAGTTACTCTCAGGGAGGGTCTGGAAACACCATATATTTT.

This chain links TRBV5-4 with TRBJ1-2; D ambiguous. This CDR3 has 13 amino acids. Trimming stripped 5 bases from V and 5 bases from J, with 13 bases between. Germline values: CDR1 SGHNT, CDR2 YYREEE (reference sequence). CDR3 nucleotides: TGTGCCAGCAGTGCGGTTGGGAGTTATGGCTACACCTTC. Translating it yields CASSAVGSYGYTF.

The gene calls are TRBV24-1 and TRBJ2-5; tentatively, D is TRBD1 (6 bases). The germline CDR1 and CDR2 sequences are KGHDR and SFDVKD. This CDR3 is built from 15 residues. V was clipped by 5 bases and J by 5 bases, with 17 bases between them. CDR3: CATSVPDSGRETQYF. In DNA form, the CDR3 reads TGTGCCACCAGTGTCCCGGACAGTGGTAGGGAGACCCAGTACTTC.

To note about this clone: At one end, the junction sequence differs from germline, possibly due to a read error. V gene TRBV7-7 combines with J gene TRBJ1-5; D gene ambiguous. Germline V gene lookup returns CDR1 SSHAT and CDR2 FNYEAQ (reference sequence). The CDR3 length is 16 residues. This CDR3 is CASSPLSDYSNQPQHF. For the CDR3, the DNA is TGTGCTAGCAGCCCGCTGTCAGATTATAGCAATCAGCCCCAGCATTTT.